A selection of T cell receptor beta chains follows, all from one sample in a study of CD8+CD57+ T cells in acquired aplastic anemia. Using its own MiXCR run on the reads, TCRdb lists one record per CDR3 protein. The data show about 160,000 distinct CDR3 sequences, with 70% to 80% seen just once and more than 35% held by the top ten. Sequenced material: sorted CD4+, CD8+, or CD8+CD57+ T cells (not recorded which) from PBMCs. The receptors come from a human donor with aplastic anemia. Both conserved end residues are part of each CDR3. The D gene is left open where the match is weak. Only part of the rows carry a size: once, few, many, or a class if the clone is expanded.

D gene: -
J gene: TRBJ1-6
V gene: TRBV20-1
clone size: -
CDR3 protein: CSASLGNSYNSPLHF
CDR3 DNA: TGCAGTGCTAGTTTAGGAAACTCCTATAATTCACCCCTCCACTTT

D gene: -
J gene: TRBJ1-6
V gene: TRBV10-1
clone size: -
CDR3 protein: CAKDRDKNSPLHF
CDR3 DNA: TGCGCCAAGGACCGGGACAAAAATTCACCCCTCCACTTT

D gene: -
J gene: TRBJ2-7
V gene: TRBV19
clone size: -
CDR3 protein: CASSMGHHYEQYF
CDR3 DNA: TGTGCCAGTAGTATGGGACACCACTACGAGCAGTACTTC

D gene: -
J gene: TRBJ1-1
V gene: TRBV15
clone size: -
CDR3 protein: CATSSQGKRGDDTEAFF
CDR3 DNA: TGTGCCACCAGCTCTCAGGGGAAACGGGGCGATGACACTGAAGCTTTCTTT

D gene: TRBD1
J gene: TRBJ1-4
V gene: TRBV4-1
clone size: -
CDR3 protein: CASSGNRGKVEKLFF
CDR3 DNA: TGCGCCAGCAGCGGAAACAGGGGCAAGGTTGAAAAACTGTTTTTT

D gene: -
J gene: TRBJ2-7
V gene: TRBV29-1
clone size: -
CDR3 protein: CSVRDYEQYF
CDR3 DNA: TGCAGCGTTAGGGACTACGAGCAGTACTTC

D gene: TRBD1
J gene: TRBJ1-2
V gene: TRBV7-8
clone size: -
CDR3 protein: CASSPETGWNGYTF
CDR3 DNA: TGTGCCAGCAGCCCCGAGACAGGGTGGAATGGCTACACCTTC

D gene: -
J gene: TRBJ1-1
V gene: TRBV19
clone size: few
CDR3 protein: CASSPGLNTEAFF
CDR3 DNA: TGTGCCAGTAGCCCAGGTCTGAACACTGAAGCTTTCTTT

D gene: TRBD2
J gene: TRBJ2-3
V gene: TRBV12-3/TRBV12-4
clone size: once
CDR3 protein: CASSLEIRRGGTDTQYF
CDR3 DNA: TGTGCCAGCAGTTTAGAGATTCGGCGGGGGGGCACAGATACGCAGTATTTT

D gene: TRBD1
J gene: TRBJ1-1
V gene: TRBV29-1
clone size: -
CDR3 protein: CSYMGTGNTEAFF
CDR3 DNA: TGCAGCTACATGGGGACAGGGAACACTGAAGCTTTCTTT

D gene: -
J gene: TRBJ1-1
V gene: TRBV6-1
clone size: -
CDR3 protein: CASDDRGPNTEAFF
CDR3 DNA: TGTGCCAGCGATGACCGAGGACCGAACACTGAAGCTTTCTTT

D gene: -
J gene: TRBJ2-7
V gene: TRBV20-1
clone size: once
CDR3 protein: CSARGRGAAYEQYF
CDR3 DNA: TGCAGTGCTAGAGGGCGGGGCGCGGCCTACGAGCAGTACTTC

D gene: -
J gene: TRBJ2-3
V gene: TRBV24-1
clone size: few
CDR3 protein: CATSDLLLASGTDTQYF
CDR3 DNA: TGTGCCACCAGTGATTTGCTTTTGGCTAGTGGCACAGATACGCAGTATTTT

D gene: -
J gene: TRBJ2-1
V gene: TRBV20-1
clone size: -
CDR3 protein: CSAHRDSYNEQFF
CDR3 DNA: TGCAGTGCCCACCGGGACTCCTACAATGAGCAGTTCTTC

D gene: -
J gene: TRBJ2-1
V gene: TRBV29-1
clone size: -
CDR3 protein: CSVGRDYYNEQFF
CDR3 DNA: TGCAGCGTTGGGCGGGATTACTACAATGAGCAGTTCTTC

D gene: -
J gene: TRBJ2-6
V gene: TRBV7-3
clone size: -
CDR3 protein: CASSLSISGANVLTF
CDR3 DNA: TGTGCCAGCAGCTTATCTATCTCTGGGGCCAACGTCCTGACTTTC

D gene: TRBD1
J gene: TRBJ1-1
V gene: TRBV7-2
clone size: few
CDR3 protein: CASSLRQGMNTEAFF
CDR3 DNA: TGTGCCAGCAGCTTAAGACAGGGGATGAACACTGAAGCTTTCTTT

D gene: TRBD1
J gene: TRBJ1-1
V gene: TRBV2
clone size: once
CDR3 protein: CASSQGAAAFF
CDR3 DNA: TGTGCCAGCAGTCAGGGGGCCGCGGCTTTCTTT

D gene: -
J gene: TRBJ2-7
V gene: TRBV20-1
clone size: -
CDR3 protein: CSARDEGGKAERDPYEQYF
CDR3 DNA: TGCAGTGCTAGAGATGAGGGCGGTAAGGCAGAACGGGACCCTTACGAGCAGTACTTC

D gene: -
J gene: TRBJ2-1
V gene: TRBV15
clone size: -
CDR3 protein: CATSRVRNEQFF
CDR3 DNA: TGTGCCACCAGCAGAGTGCGGAATGAGCAGTTCTTC

D gene: TRBD2
J gene: TRBJ2-5
V gene: TRBV6-4
clone size: -
CDR3 protein: CACSGTSGGTDTQYF
CDR3 DNA: TGTGCCTGCAGTGGGACTAGCGGGGGCACAGATACGCAGTACTTC

D gene: TRBD2
J gene: TRBJ2-3
V gene: TRBV7-6
clone size: -
CDR3 protein: CASSLRVLAGDTQYF
CDR3 DNA: TGTGCCAGCAGCTTAAGGGTACTAGCGGGGGATACGCAGTATTTT